This T cell receptor (beta chain) was observed in a study of OX40 agonist ivuxolimab in advanced cancers. The overall study: Ivuxolimab, an agonist antibody against OX40 (CD134), was given to patients. General study results and limits: Blood T cells, both CD4+ and CD8+, expanded clonally by week 6 at 0.1 to 3.0 mg/kg.

Note on this clone: Antigen: not known.

The CDR3 is 11 amino acids. Deletions cut 4 bases from V and 1 base from J, with 4 bases between. Germline V gene data show CDR1 as DFQATT and CDR2 as SNEGSKA (reference sequence). Measured with immunoSEQ multiplex PCR; TCRdb has only the in-frame clones, and not every one. The sample carries around 69,000 clones, 70% to 90% recorded once. The sequencing used CD4+ or CD8+ T cells sorted from blood, collected in a trial of the OX40 agonist ivuxolimab. The origin of this receptor is an adult with an advanced solid tumor such as melanoma, head and neck, liver or kidney cancer. The chain recombines TRBV20-1 with TRBJ2-5; D gene ambiguous. CDR3 coding DNA: TGCAGTGCTACCCCCCAAGAGACCCAGTACTTC. Translated, it gives CSATPQETQYF.